This TCR beta chain was captured by sequencing in a study of blood T cell repertoires in COVID-19. Study in general: There were acute and convalescent COVID-19 samples, and they came from the United States, Italy and Spain.

With V trimmed by 5 bases and J by 2 bases, 7 bases remained unmatched. The germline CDR1 and CDR2 sequences are KGHSH and LQKENI. The CDR3 contains 15 residues. In terms of age and location, participants ranged from roughly 18 to 90 years and lived in under 30 US areas. Among Cohort 3 donors, those recovered had two negative PCRs, clearance, or symptom resolution. Original processing methods: Reference gene primer amplification gave nucleated cell count estimates. Profiling relied on immunoSEQ multiplex PCR, and the TCRdb table lists in-frame clones only, not all of them. V and J calls plus clone size are reproduced from that table; the DNA served to infer D and trimming. The sample contains fewer than 350,000 clones, 75% to 90% of which appear only once.

Specimen: PBMCs or T cells enriched from blood (not recorded which). This chain connects TRBV18 to TRBJ2-3, with 7 nucleotides matching TRBD1. This TCR was recovered from a man between 60 and 70 years old who had recovered from COVID-19. CDR3 nucleotides: TGTGCCAGCTCATCCGGGACAGTAAACACAGATACGCAGTATTTT. It specifies CASSSGTVNTDTQYF.